The 28 T cell receptor beta chains listed next were all sequenced from one sample in a study of cytomegalovirus exposure and HLA in healthy donors. The PCR contained 60 Vbeta and 13 Jbeta primers. Using immunoSEQ multiplex PCR, the repertoire was profiled, and TCRdb retains in-frame clones only, with some absent. This sample's table has approximately 50,000 clones. The specimen was PBMCs. These receptor sequences come from a woman in her forties in good health and CMV-seronegative.

The J gene is TRBJ1-4, the V gene TRBV10-3; TRBD1 matches at 7 bases. Germline trimming cut 9 bases from V and 2 bases from J; bases unmatched to any gene: 9. This CDR3 is built from 15 residues. The germline V gene has CDR1 ENHRY and CDR2 SYGVKD. The CDR3: CAIKPGGGTNEKLFF. CDR3 coding DNA: TGTGCCATTAAACCGGGAGGGGGCACTAATGAAAAACTGTTTTTT.

The CDR3 DNA is TGCGCCAGCAGGGTAGCGGATTCCTACAATGAGCAGTTCTTC. Translated, it gives CASRVADSYNEQFF. The chain couples TRBV5-1 to TRBJ2-1, with TRBD2 as a possible D gene (6 bases). The germline V gene encodes CDR1 SGHRS and CDR2 YFSETQ. This CDR3 is built from 14 residues. Trimming cost V 5 bases and J 1 base, with 10 bases left between them.

The chain carries TRBV4-3 and TRBJ2-7; 8 bases agree with TRBD1. From germline, CDR1 is LGHNA and CDR2 YSLEER. The V and J ends lost 5 bases and 2 bases, in that order; junction bases with no gene match: 8. CDR3 length: 15 residues. The DNA of the CDR3 is TGCGCCAGCAGCTACAGGACAGGGCCCACCTACGAGCAGTACTTC. Translating it yields CASSYRTGPTYEQYF.

V is TRBV29-1 and J is TRBJ1-1, with TRBD1 as a possible D gene (6 bases). The CDR3 runs to 13 residues. V was clipped by 6 bases and J by 4 bases, with 15 bases between them. CDR1 is SQVTM, CDR2 ANQGSEA, per germline. The CDR3: CSVQDRSGTEAFF. CDR3 DNA: TGCAGCGTCCAAGACAGGTCTGGCACTGAAGCTTTCTTT.

The gene calls are TRBV7-2 and TRBJ2-5; 10 bases fit TRBD2. V was clipped by 3 bases and J by 5 bases; unmatched bases: 6. This CDR3 region has 15 residues. The germline V gene has CDR1 SGHTA and CDR2 FQGNSA. In DNA, the CDR3 is TGTGCCAGCAGCTTTTCTAGCGGGGGTTGGGAGACCCAGTACTTC. Translating it yields CASSFSSGGWETQYF.

The J gene is TRBJ1-6, the V gene TRBV4-3, with D uncertain. The CDR3 is 16 amino acids. Germline V gives CDR1 LGHNA, CDR2 YSLEER. V was cut by 0 bases and J by 4 bases, with 10 bases left in between. This CDR3 is CASSQDNQLYNSPLHF. The CDR3 DNA reads as TGCGCCAGCAGCCAAGATAACCAACTATATAATTCACCCCTCCACTTT.

The gene calls are TRBV7-8 and TRBJ2-7; the match to TRBD1 covers 8 bases. V shed 5 bases and J 4 bases; nucleotides not matched to a gene: 7. Germline V gene sequence: CDR1 SGHVS, CDR2 FQNEAQ. This CDR3 has 14 residues. As DNA, the CDR3 is TGTGCCAGCAGCCCGCAGGGGGCGGGGTACGAGCAGTACTTC. It is translated as CASSPQGAGYEQYF.

The genes are TRBV30 and TRBJ2-3; 14 bases match TRBD2. The ends lost 5 bases at V and 7 bases at J; junction bases unmatched: 2. Germline values: CDR1 GTSNPN, CDR2 SVGIG (reference sequence). The CDR3 runs to 13 residues. The CDR3 coding sequence is TGTGCCTGGGGGACTAGCGGGAGAAATACGCAGTATTTT. This sequence encodes CAWGTSGRNTQYF.

This sequence joins TRBV6-5 and TRBJ1-2, with TRBD1 matching over 9 bases. The CDR3 is 12 amino acids. Germline V lookup: CDR1 MNHEY, CDR2 SVGAGI. The J segment lost 8 bases and the V segment lost 6 bases, leaving 4 bases of the junction unmatched. The CDR3 protein is CASRTGGGGYTF. CDR3 in DNA: TGTGCCAGCAGAACAGGGGGCGGGGGCTACACCTTC.

The gene calls are TRBV5-5 and TRBJ1-1; 8 bases line up with TRBD1. Germline CDR1 is SGHKS and CDR2 is YYEKEE (reference sequence). The CDR3 covers 15 residues. V shed 4 bases, J shed 8 bases, and the junction held 13 bases outside the gene matches. CDR3 in amino acids: CASSAHTTGEGEAFF. CDR3 nucleotide sequence: TGTGCCAGCAGCGCGCACACGACAGGGGAGGGAGAAGCTTTCTTT.

The genes are TRBV15 and TRBJ2-5, with D perhaps matching TRBD1 (6 bases). Between the trimmed V and J ends, which lost 1 base and 5 bases, there was a span of 17 bases. CDR1 is LNHNV, CDR2 YYDKDF, per germline (reference sequence). This CDR3 is 16 amino acids long. The CDR3 protein is CATSRVQHRASETQYF. CDR3 bases: TGTGCCACCAGCAGAGTGCAGCACAGGGCCTCGGAGACCCAGTACTTC. Looking up the rest from reference TRBV15 and TRBJ2-5 gives the full variable domain: DAMVIQNPRYQVTQFGKPVTLSCSQTLNHNVMYWYQQKSSQAPKLLFHYYDKDFNNEADTPDNFQSRRPNTSFCFLDIRSPGLGDTAMYLCATSRVQHRASETQYFGPGTRLLVL.

The CDR3: CASSEIAGGREQYF. CDR3 coding DNA: TGTGCCAGCAGTGAGATAGCGGGGGGGCGAGAGCAGTACTTC. The chain couples TRBV6-1 to TRBJ2-7, with 11 bases lining up with TRBD2. Germline V gene data show CDR1 as MNHNS and CDR2 as SASEGT. After removal of 3 bases from V and 7 bases from J, the junction contained 5 bases not matched to a gene. The CDR3 totals 14 residues.

The chain links TRBV6-5 to TRBJ2-7; tentative D call: TRBD2 (7 bases). The CDR3 totals 15 residues. V gave up 6 bases and J gave up 0 bases, with 15 bases separating them. Germline V gene lookup returns CDR1 MNHEY and CDR2 SVGAGI. CDR3 sequence reads: CASSTGGGASYEQYF. Written as DNA, the CDR3 is TGTGCCAGCAGCACCGGTGGGGGGGCCTCCTACGAGCAGTACTTC.

The chain uses TRBV19 and TRBJ2-2; 7 bases fit TRBD1. J gave up 6 bases and V 6 bases, and 4 bases lay outside the gene matches. The CDR3 extends over 13 amino acids. Germline values: CDR1 LNHDA, CDR2 SQIVND (reference sequence). This chain's CDR3 is CASRRQGPGELFF. Here the CDR3 DNA reads TGTGCCAGTAGGAGACAGGGTCCCGGGGAGCTGTTTTTT.

The gene calls are TRBV4-3 and TRBJ1-5, with D perhaps TRBD1 (5 bases). Between the trimmed V and J ends, which lost 0 bases and 6 bases, there was a span of 12 bases. The germline CDR1 and CDR2 sequences are LGHNA and YSLEER. The CDR3 is 15 amino acids. The CDR3 spells CASSQDGVGGQPQHF. The CDR3 coding sequence is TGCGCCAGCAGCCAAGACGGGGTCGGGGGTCAGCCCCAGCATTTT.

This chain links TRBV10-3 with TRBJ2-3, with TRBD2 identical over 10 bases. The germline V gene has CDR1 ENHRY and CDR2 SYGVKD. V was clipped by 4 bases and J by 2 bases; unmatched bases: 9. The CDR3 is 17 amino acids. This CDR3 is CAISGLAGSRDTDTQYF. CDR3 sequence (DNA): TGTGCCATCAGTGGACTAGCGGGTTCCCGCGACACAGATACGCAGTATTTT.

The chain combines TRBV20-1 with TRBJ1-1; a weak D match, TRBD1 (5 bases). Germline V gene sequence: CDR1 DFQATT, CDR2 SNEGSKA (reference sequence). This CDR3 has 11 residues. The ends were cut back, 4 bases at V and 10 bases at J, with 13 bases in the middle. The CDR3 region has the DNA TGCAGTGCTATATGGGGCGTGGGAGCTTTCTTT. Its translation: CSAIWGVGAFF.

Concerning this clone: Other DNA sequences within the sample encode an identical CDR3. V gene TRBV18 combines with J gene TRBJ1-1; TRBD1 matches 12 bases. Germline CDR1 reads KGHSH; CDR2 reads LQKENI. The CDR3 runs 15 residues. The trim removed 3 bases at V and 5 bases at J, leaving 4 bases unmatched. CDR3 region: CASSPGQGARTEAFF. CDR3 coding DNA: TGTGCCAGCTCACCGGGACAGGGGGCGCGAACTGAAGCTTTCTTT.

The chain links TRBV2 to TRBJ1-1; possible D gene TRBD1, 5 bases. The CDR3 spans 14 residues. CDR1 is SNHLY and CDR2 is FYNNEI in the germline V gene. Trimming pared 10 bases from V and 5 bases from J, leaving 20 bases between. Written as DNA, the CDR3 is TGTGCCACCAGCACTTCGGGGGGAGGTACTGAAGCTTTCTTT. Its protein is CATSTSGGGTEAFF.

The CDR3 region has the DNA TGCAGCGTTGAAGAAGGGAGTTCCTATGGCTACACCTTC. Residues: CSVEEGSSYGYTF. This chain joins TRBV29-1 and TRBJ1-2; D not resolved. CDR3 size: 13 residues. Germline V gene sequence: CDR1 SQVTM, CDR2 ANQGSEA. Trimming left V 0 bases short and J 4 bases short, with 9 bases between.

V gene TRBV7-9 combines with J gene TRBJ1-3, with a weak D call TRBD1 (6 bases). V was pared by 4 bases and J by 4 bases, with 20 bases between. Per the germline V gene, CDR1 is SEHNR and CDR2 is FQNEAQ (reference sequence). There are 17 residues in the CDR3. In DNA, the CDR3 is TGTGCCAGCAGCTCCCTGGGGGCGTCCTACCGCGGAAACACCATATATTTT. It codes for CASSSLGASYRGNTIYF.

V and J are TRBV5-1 and TRBJ1-4, with D tentatively TRBD1 (5 bases). Looked up from germline, CDR1 is SGHRS and CDR2 is YFSETQ. The length of the CDR3 is 14 residues. With 4 bases removed from V and 1 base from J, the gap between germline ends came to 8 bases. In DNA, the CDR3 is TGCGCCAGCAGCCAAGGGGTAACTAATGAAAAACTGTTTTTT. Its protein is CASSQGVTNEKLFF.

The V and J genes are TRBV4-1 and TRBJ1-4; 7 bases are shared with TRBD1. The CDR3 has 15 amino acids. The junction had 11 bases not matched to a gene; V was cut back by 3 bases and J by 10 bases. Germline lookup yields CDR1 MGHRA and CDR2 YSYEKL. The CDR3, as DNA: TGCGCCAGCAGCCACGAGGGGGCGCAGCGCCGAAAACTGTTTTTT. Translating gives CASSHEGAQRRKLFF.

The CDR3 spells CASSKGDRGQLGTNEKLFF. The CDR3 DNA sequence: TGTGCCAGCAGCAAAGGGGACAGGGGGCAGTTAGGGACTAATGAAAAACTGTTTTTT. The chain joins TRBV21-1 to TRBJ1-4; the DNA was not compared with TRBD1, the D call given in the table. TRBV21-1 constitutes a pseudogene. The CDR3 is made up of 19 amino acids.

This chain uses TRBV5-8 with TRBJ1-5, with D perhaps matching TRBD1 (5 bases). The CDR3 totals 14 residues. Trimming left V 1 base short and J 5 bases short, with 10 bases between. Germline assignment: CDR1 SGHTS and CDR2 YDEGEE. The CDR3 is CASSLKPGHQPQHF. The CDR3 nucleotides are TGTGCCAGCAGCTTGAAGCCAGGGCATCAGCCCCAGCATTTT.

J is TRBJ2-1 and V is TRBV5-1, with 9 bases aligning to TRBD1. The length of the CDR3 is 14 residues. The V segment lost 4 bases and the J segment 5 bases; nucleotides outside the gene matches: 4. Germline CDR1 reads SGHRS; CDR2 reads YFSETQ. DNA of the CDR3: TGCGCCAGCAGCGTACAGGGGGCAGACAATGAGCAGTTCTTC. Its translation is CASSVQGADNEQFF.

The rearrangement links TRBV7-3 to TRBJ2-2; 9 bases are shared with TRBD2. V shed 4 bases, J shed 1 base, and the junction held 4 bases outside the gene matches. The CDR3 consists of 16 residues. Germline V gene lookup returns CDR1 SGHTA and CDR2 FQGTGA. CDR3 in DNA: TGTGCCAGCAGCTCCCCTAGCGGGATGAACACCGGGGAGCTGTTTTTT. It yields the protein CASSSPSGMNTGELFF.

The chain carries TRBV5-4 and TRBJ1-2; a weak D match, TRBD1 (6 bases). Trimming took off 2 bases at V and 7 bases at J, with 9 bases between the two ends. The CDR3 has 12 residues. Germline V gene sequence: CDR1 SGHNT, CDR2 YYREEE (reference sequence). CDR3 loop: CASSFHRAGYTF. The CDR3 DNA follows: TGTGCCAGCAGCTTCCACAGGGCTGGCTACACCTTC.